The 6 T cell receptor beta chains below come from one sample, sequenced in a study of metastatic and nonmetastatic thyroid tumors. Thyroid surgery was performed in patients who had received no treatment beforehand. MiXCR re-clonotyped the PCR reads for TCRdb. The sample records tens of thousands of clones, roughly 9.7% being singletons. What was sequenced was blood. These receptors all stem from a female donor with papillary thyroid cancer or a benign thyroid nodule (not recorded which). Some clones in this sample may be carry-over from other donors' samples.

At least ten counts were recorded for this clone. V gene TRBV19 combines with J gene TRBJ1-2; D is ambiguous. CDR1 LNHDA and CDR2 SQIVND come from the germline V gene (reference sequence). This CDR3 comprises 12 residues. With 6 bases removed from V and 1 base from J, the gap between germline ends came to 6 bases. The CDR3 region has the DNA TGTGCCAGTAGCGAGAGTAACTATGGCTACACCTTC. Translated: CASSESNYGYTF.

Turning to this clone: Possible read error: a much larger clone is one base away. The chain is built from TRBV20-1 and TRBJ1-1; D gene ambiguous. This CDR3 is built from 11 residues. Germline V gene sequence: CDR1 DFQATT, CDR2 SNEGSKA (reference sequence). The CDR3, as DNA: TGCACCGCAAAGAGTGGCACTGAAGCTTTCTTT. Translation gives CTAKSGTEAFF.

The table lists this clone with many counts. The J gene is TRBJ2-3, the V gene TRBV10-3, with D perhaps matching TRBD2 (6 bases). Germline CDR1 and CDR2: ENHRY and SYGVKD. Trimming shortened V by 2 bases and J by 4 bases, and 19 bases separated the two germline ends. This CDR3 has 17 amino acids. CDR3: CAISEKLATTGADTQYF. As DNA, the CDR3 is TGTGCCATCAGTGAGAAACTGGCAACGACGGGGGCAGATACGCAGTATTTT.

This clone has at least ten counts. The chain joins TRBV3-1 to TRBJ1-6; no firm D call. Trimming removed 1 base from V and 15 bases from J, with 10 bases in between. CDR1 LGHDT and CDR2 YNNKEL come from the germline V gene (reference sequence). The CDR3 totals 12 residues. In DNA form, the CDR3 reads TGTGCCAGCAGCCAAGGTTTTGAGGGCCTCCACTTT. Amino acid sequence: CASSQGFEGLHF.

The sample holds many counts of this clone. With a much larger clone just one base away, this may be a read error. The CDR3 protein is CASSEIQETQHF. The CDR3 nucleotides are TGTGCCAGCAGTGAAATTCAAGAGACCCAGCACTTC. The chain is built from TRBV6-1 and TRBJ2-5, with D unclear. There are 12 residues in the CDR3. Germline CDR1 MNHNS, CDR2 SASEGT.

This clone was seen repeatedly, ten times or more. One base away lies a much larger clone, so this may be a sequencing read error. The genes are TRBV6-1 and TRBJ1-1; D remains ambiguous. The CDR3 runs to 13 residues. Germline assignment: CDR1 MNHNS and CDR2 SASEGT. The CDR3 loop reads CTSSGDGNTEAFF. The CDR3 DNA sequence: TGTACCAGCAGTGGCGACGGGAACACTGAAGCTTTCTTT.